Listed here is a single T cell receptor beta chain. Its antigen is unknown. This CDR3 contains 16 residues. This sample stems from a study of cytomegalovirus exposure and HLA in healthy donors. Study-level results: Further analysis was carried out later, and it showed several of the most significant clusters appearing linked to common viral pathogens.

Each donor was nominally healthy when sampled (though unrecorded immune exposures were likely). Amplification used 60 Vbeta primers and 13 Jbeta primers. Generated by immunoSEQ multiplex PCR, the TCRdb table keeps only in-frame clones and is missing some. The sample consists of fewer than 150,000 clones, 80% of them appearing once. The TCR comes from a male donor in good health and CMV-seronegative. Sequencing used PBMCs. The genes are TRBV12-2 and TRBJ1-5; TRBD1, the table's D call, was not compared with the DNA. TRBV12-2 is noted as a pseudogene. The CDR3 nucleotides read TGTGCAAGTCGCTTAGACCCAGGGGTGAGCAATCAGCCCCAGCATTTT. Residues: CASRLDPGVSNQPQHF.